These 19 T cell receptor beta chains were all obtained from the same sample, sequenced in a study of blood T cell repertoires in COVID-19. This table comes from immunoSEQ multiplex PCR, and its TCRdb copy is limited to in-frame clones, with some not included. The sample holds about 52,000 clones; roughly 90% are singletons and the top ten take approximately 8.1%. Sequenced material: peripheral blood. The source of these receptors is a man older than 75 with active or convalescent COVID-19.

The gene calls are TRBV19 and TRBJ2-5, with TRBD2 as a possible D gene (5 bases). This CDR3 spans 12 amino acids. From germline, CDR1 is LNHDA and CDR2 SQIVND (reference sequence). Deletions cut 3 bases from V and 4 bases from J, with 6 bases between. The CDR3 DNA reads TGTGCCAGTAGTATCGGGGTAGAGACCCAGTACTTC. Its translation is CASSIGVETQYF.

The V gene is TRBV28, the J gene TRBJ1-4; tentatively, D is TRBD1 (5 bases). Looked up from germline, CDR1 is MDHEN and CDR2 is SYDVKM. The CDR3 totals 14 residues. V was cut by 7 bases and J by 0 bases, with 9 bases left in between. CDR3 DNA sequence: TGTGCCAGCATTCGCAGGGCAACTAATGAAAAACTGTTTTTT. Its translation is CASIRRATNEKLFF.

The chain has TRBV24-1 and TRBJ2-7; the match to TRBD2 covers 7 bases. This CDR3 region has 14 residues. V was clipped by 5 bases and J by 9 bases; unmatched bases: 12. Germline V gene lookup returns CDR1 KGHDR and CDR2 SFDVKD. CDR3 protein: CATSGVSGSDGQYF. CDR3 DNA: TGTGCCACCAGTGGTGTTAGCGGGTCTGACGGGCAGTACTTC.

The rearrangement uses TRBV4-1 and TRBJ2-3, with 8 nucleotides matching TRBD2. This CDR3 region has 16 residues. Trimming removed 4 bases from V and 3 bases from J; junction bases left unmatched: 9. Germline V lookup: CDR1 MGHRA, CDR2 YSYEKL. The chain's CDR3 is CASSPVAGRGTDTQYF. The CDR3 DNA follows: TGCGCCAGCAGCCCCGTAGCGGGAAGGGGAACAGATACGCAGTATTTT.

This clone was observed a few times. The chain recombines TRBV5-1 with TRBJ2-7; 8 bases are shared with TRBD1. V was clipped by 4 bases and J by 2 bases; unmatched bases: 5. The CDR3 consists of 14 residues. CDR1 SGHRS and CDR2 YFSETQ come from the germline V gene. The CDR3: CASSVRQGPYEQYF. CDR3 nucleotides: TGCGCCAGCAGCGTTCGACAGGGGCCCTACGAGCAGTACTTC. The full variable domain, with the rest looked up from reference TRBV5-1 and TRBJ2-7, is KAGVTQTPRYLIKTRGQQVTLSCSPISGHRSVSWYQQTPGQGLQFLFEYFSETQRNKGNFPGRFSGRQFSNSRSEMNVSTLELGDSALYLCASSVRQGPYEQYFGPGTRLTVT.

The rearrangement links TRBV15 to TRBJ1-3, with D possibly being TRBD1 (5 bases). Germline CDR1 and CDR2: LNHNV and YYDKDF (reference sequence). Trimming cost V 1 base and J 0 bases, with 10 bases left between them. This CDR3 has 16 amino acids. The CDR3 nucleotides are TGTGCCACCAGCAGAGGGGGCAGGAGCTCTGGAAACACCATATATTTT. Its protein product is CATSRGGRSSGNTIYF.

The CDR3 protein is CASSPGSSGANVLTF. In DNA, the CDR3 is TGTGCCAGCAGCCCAGGCTCCTCTGGGGCCAACGTCCTGACTTTC. This rearrangement joins TRBV14 to TRBJ2-6; D ambiguous. Trimming removed 4 bases from V and 0 bases from J, with 7 bases in between. CDR3 length: 15 amino acids. Germline loops: CDR1 SGHDN, CDR2 FVKESK.

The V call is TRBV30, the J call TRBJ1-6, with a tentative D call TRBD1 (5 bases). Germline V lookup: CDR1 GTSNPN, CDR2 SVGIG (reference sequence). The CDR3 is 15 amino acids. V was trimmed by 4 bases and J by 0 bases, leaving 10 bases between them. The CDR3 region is CAWTLDSSYNSPLHF. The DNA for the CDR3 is TGTGCCTGGACCCTTGACAGCTCCTATAATTCACCCCTCCACTTT.

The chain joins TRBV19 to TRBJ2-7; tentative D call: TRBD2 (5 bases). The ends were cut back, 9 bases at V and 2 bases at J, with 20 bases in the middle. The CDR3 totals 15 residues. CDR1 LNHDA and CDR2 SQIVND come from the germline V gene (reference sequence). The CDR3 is CARSAPGEKPYEQYF. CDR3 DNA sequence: TGTGCCAGGAGCGCGCCTGGGGAGAAACCCTACGAGCAGTACTTC.

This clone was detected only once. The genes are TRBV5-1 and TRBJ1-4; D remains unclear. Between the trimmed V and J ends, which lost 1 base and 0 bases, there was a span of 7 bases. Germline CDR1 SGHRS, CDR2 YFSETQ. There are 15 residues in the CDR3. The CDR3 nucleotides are TGCGCCAGCAGCTTGTACGGTGCAACTAATGAAAAACTGTTTTTT. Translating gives CASSLYGATNEKLFF.

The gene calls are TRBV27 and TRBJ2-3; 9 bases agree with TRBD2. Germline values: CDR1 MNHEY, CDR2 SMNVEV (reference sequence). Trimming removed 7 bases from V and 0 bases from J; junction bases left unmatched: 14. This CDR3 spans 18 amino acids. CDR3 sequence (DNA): TGTGCCAGCACCCCGGTGGTAGCGGGAGATCAAAGCACAGATACGCAGTATTTT. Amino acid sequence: CASTPVVAGDQSTDTQYF.

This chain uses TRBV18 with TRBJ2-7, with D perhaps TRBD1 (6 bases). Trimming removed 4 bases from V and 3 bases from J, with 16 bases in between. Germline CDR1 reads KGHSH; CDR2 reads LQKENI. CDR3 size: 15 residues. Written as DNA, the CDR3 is TGTGCCAGCTCACGCCTAGGGACACCCATCTACGAGCAGTACTTC. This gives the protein CASSRLGTPIYEQYF.

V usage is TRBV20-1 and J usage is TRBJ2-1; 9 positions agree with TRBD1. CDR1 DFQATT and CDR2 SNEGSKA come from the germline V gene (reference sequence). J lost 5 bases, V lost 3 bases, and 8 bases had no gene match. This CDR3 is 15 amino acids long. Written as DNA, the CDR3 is TGCAGTGCTAGTCCGGGACAGGGAGGGAACAATGAGCAGTTCTTC. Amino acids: CSASPGQGGNNEQFF.

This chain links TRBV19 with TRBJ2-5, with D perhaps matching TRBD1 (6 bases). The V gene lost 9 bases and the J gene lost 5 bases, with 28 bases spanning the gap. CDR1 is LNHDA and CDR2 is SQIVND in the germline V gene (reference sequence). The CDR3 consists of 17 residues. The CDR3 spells CASGEGESDRYRETQYF. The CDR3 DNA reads TGTGCCAGCGGTGAGGGGGAGTCCGACAGATATCGGGAGACCCAGTACTTC.

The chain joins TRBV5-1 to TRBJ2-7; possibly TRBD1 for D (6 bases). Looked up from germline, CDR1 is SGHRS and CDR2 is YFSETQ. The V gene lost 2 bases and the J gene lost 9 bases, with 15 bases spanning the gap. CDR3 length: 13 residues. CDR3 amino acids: CASSLVGGGGQYF. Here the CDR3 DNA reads TGCGCCAGCAGCTTAGTAGGGGGTGGGGGGCAGTACTTC.

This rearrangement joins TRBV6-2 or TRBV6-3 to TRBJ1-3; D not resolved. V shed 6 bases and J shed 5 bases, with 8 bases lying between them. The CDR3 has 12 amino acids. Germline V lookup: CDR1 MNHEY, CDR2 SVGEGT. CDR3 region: CASSQRRNTIYF. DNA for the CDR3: TGTGCCAGCAGCCAGAGGCGAAACACCATATATTTT.

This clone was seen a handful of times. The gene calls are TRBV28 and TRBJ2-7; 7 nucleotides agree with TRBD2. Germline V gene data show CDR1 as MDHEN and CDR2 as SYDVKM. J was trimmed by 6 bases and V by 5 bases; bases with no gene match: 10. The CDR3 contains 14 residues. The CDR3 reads CASSLGGTILEQYF. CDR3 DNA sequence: TGTGCCAGCAGTCTCGGAGGGACTATCCTCGAGCAGTACTTC.

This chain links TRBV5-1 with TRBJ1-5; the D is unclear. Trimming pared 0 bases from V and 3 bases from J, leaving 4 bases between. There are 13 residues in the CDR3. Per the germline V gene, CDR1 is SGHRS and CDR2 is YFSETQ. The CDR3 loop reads CASSLGVNQPQHF. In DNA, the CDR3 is TGCGCCAGCAGCTTGGGCGTCAATCAGCCCCAGCATTTT.

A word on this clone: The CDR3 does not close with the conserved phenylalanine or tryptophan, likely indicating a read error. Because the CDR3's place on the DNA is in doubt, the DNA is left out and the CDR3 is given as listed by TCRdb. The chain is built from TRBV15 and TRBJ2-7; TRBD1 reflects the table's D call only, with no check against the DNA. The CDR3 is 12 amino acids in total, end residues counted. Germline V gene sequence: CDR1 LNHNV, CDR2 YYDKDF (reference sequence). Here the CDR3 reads CATSRDDRDRDI.